This T cell receptor beta chain was sequenced for a study of shared clonotypes between healthy human individuals. Study-level points and caveats: The low donor count limited represented genetic and exposure-history diversity. Generation probabilities of non-shared clonotypes were lower (relative to those shared by all four donors).

CD45RO-negative CD8 cells positively selected for CCR7 made up the naive population, which excluded terminally differentiated effector memory CD45RA+ cells. Every donor was a Caucasian adult from Nashville, Tennessee. Points on this clone: Its antigen is undetermined.

V was pared by 5 bases and J by 2 bases, with 19 bases between. The length of the CDR3 is 16 residues. Germline lookup yields CDR1 SGHAT and CDR2 FQNNGV. Sequencing used immunoSEQ multiplex PCR; TCRdb keeps in-frame clones, though not all of them. Of some 800,000 clones in the sample, 92% were seen once. This receptor was obtained from a man aged 30-40 years in good health. The sequenced sample consisted of naive CD8+ T cells sorted from blood. V gene TRBV11-2 combines with J gene TRBJ2-7; D call uncertain. The CDR3 DNA reads as TGTGCCAGCAGCCGTAACCTAGACCCACCGACCTACGAGCAGTACTTC. This codes for CASSRNLDPPTYEQYF. Filled out from reference TRBV11-2 and TRBJ2-7, the complete variable domain reads EAGVAQSPRYKIIEKRQSVAFWCNPISGHATLYWYQQILGQGPKLLIQFQNNGVVDDSQLPKDRFSAERLKGVDSTLKIQPAKLEDSAVYLCASSRNLDPPTYEQYFGPGTRLTVT.